This T cell receptor beta chain is drawn from a study of STAT5B mutations in CD4+ large granular lymphocyte leukemia. In the authors' workflow: A productive frequency of 2.59 x 10-5 was the lowest detectable. Sequencing was performed with immunoSEQ multiplex PCR; in TCRdb, only in-frame clones are kept and a portion is missing. V and J calls and clone size are those listed in that table; D and trimming were worked out from the DNA. The table includes about 40,000 clones, 81% detected once. Per the germline V gene, CDR1 is MDHEN and CDR2 is SYDVKM. The CDR3 is 15 residues long. The V and J ends lost 2 bases and 6 bases respectively, with 15 bases between them.

This sequence originates from a human donor in good health. V usage is TRBV28 and J usage is TRBJ2-3; D might be TRBD1 (6 bases). Sequencing used CD4+ T cells from blood buffy coats. The CDR3 region is CASSLSGQPEDTQYF. Written as DNA, the CDR3 is TGTGCCAGCAGTTTAAGTGGACAGCCCGAGGATACGCAGTATTTT.